A single sample is the source of the 4 T cell receptor beta chains below, sequenced in a study of vaccination effects on CD4 cells after COVID-19. The authors isolated CD4+ T cells after around 10 days of culture. Participants were vaccinated with two doses of either the BNT162b2 or mRNA-1273 vaccine. Method: immunoSEQ multiplex PCR; TCRdb's copy keeps in-frame clones and lacks some. The table records nearly 45,000 clones, approximately 77% of them present only once. No antigen has been identified for these receptors. The specimen was CD4+ T cells from PBMCs cultured without peptide, collected after COVID-19 vaccination. These receptors all come from a human donor who received a COVID-19 vaccine.

The CDR3 region is CASSQLTLETQYF. CDR3 DNA sequence: TGCGCCAGCAGCCAATTAACACTCGAGACCCAGTACTTC. The chain uses TRBV4-1 and TRBJ2-5, with unresolved D. Trimming stripped 2 bases from V and 5 bases from J, with 9 bases between. The length of the CDR3 is 13 residues. CDR1 is MGHRA and CDR2 is YSYEKL in the germline V gene.

The chain combines TRBV19 with TRBJ1-2; D is ambiguous. V lost 6 bases and J lost 7, with 15 bases in between. The CDR3 totals 13 residues. Germline values: CDR1 LNHDA, CDR2 SQIVND (reference sequence). CDR3 sequence reads: CASSPGPHGGYTF. CDR3 bases: TGTGCCAGTAGCCCCGGCCCCCATGGTGGCTACACCTTC.

This clone has a handful of counts. V is TRBV21-1 and J is TRBJ1-3. TRBV21-1 is listed as a pseudogene. The length of the CDR3 is 18 residues. The CDR3 DNA follows: TGTGCCAGCAGCAAAGCGCTACGGGCACAGATCTCTGGAAACACCATATATTTT. Protein: CASSKALRAQISGNTIYF.

The chain has TRBV9 and TRBJ1-3; tentative D call: TRBD1 (5 bases). Germline V lookup: CDR1 SGDLS, CDR2 YYNGEE. Trimming removed 0 bases from V and 4 bases from J, with 8 bases in between. CDR3 length: 14 residues. The CDR3 sequence is CASSVEGFGNTIYF. CDR3 in DNA: TGTGCCAGCAGCGTAGAGGGGTTCGGAAACACCATATATTTT.